The source of this TCR beta chain is a study of T cell responses to AZD1222 COVID-19 vaccine. At the level of the study: Samples with a second dose at about 4 or about 12 weeks were pooled together. General observations from the study: Vaccine-associated CD4 TCRs ranged over spike, dominating at 160-218 and 743-854. Unmutated regions of variants are reportedly targeted by nearly half of spike-specific TCRs. With two AZD1222 doses given, Spike-specific TCR breadth and depth both rose.

Sequenced by immunoSEQ multiplex PCR; TCRdb stores in-frame clones only, minus some. The data hold 100,000 to 150,000 clones, with 88% observed a single time. On this clone: Its antigen is not identified.

The source material was peripheral blood, sampled on day 0 of AZD1222 vaccination. This TCR came from an adult in good health.

CDR3 residues: CASSLQGGTSYEQYF. CDR3 bases: TGTGCCAGCAGCTTGCAGGGGGGGACTTCCTACGAGCAGTACTTC. The chain is built from TRBV7-9 and TRBJ2-7, with D perhaps TRBD1 or TRBD2 (7 bases each). The germline CDR1 and CDR2 sequences are SEHNR and FQNEAQ (reference sequence). V gave up 3 bases and J gave up 1 base, with 13 bases separating them. The CDR3 is 15 amino acids.